Following are 25 T cell receptor beta chains from one sample sequenced in a study of T-cell reconstitution after alpha-beta-depleted transplantation in children (dated by TCRdb to about 2016). Points the paper makes about the study in general: Over the following months the frequencies of hyperexpanded clones went down, and after one year T-cell counts and TCRbeta diversity were mostly credited to newly produced T cells.

Interpreted using the paper, the treatment or condition label stands for: allogeneic hematopoietic cell transplantation with graft depleted of TCRalphabeta T cells and CD19 B cells. Receptors were amplified or captured by PCR. Sequencing relied on an Illumina HiSeq 2500. Molecular barcoding was employed in the preparation of TCR libraries, with unique molecular identifiers being used to normalize TCRbeta repertoire quantification. TCRdb's own reprocessing of the public reads used fastp at Q25 and MiXCR and kept productive beta chains. A single entry per CDR3 protein holds the most common genes and DNA from its merged rows. This sample comprises some 300,000 distinct CDR3 sequences, about 7.3% of them detected only once. The ten largest account for about 9.1% of the sample. These receptors lack a known antigen. Here the sequenced sample was peripheral blood, taken 360 days after TCRalphabeta/CD19-depleted stem cell transplant. The source of these receptors is a female patient aged 2-15 years who had a stem cell transplant for Fanconi anemia, so the T cells may come from the graft donor.

The chain combines TRBV20-1 with TRBJ1-2; possibly TRBD1 for D (5 bases). V lost 1 base, J lost 5 bases, and 14 bases lay in between. Germline CDR1 and CDR2: DFQATT and SNEGSKA (reference sequence). The CDR3 is 14 amino acids. Written as DNA, the CDR3 is TGCAGTGCTAGAGGGCGGCGGGGGAGATATGGCTACACCTTC. This translates into CSARGRRGRYGYTF.

The chain uses TRBV4-1 and TRBJ2-1; the match to TRBD2 covers 7 bases. The CDR3 has 15 residues. J was trimmed by 10 bases and V by 0 bases; bases with no gene match: 9. Germline CDR1 and CDR2: MGHRA and YSYEKL. CDR3 region: CASSQDLLSGGEQFF. Written as DNA, the CDR3 is TGCGCCAGCAGCCAAGATCTTCTCTCCGGGGGGGAGCAGTTCTTC.

This clonotype was seen a handful of times. Here the CDR3 reads CASAPTGVINGYTF. CDR3 nucleotide sequence: TGCGCCAGCGCTCCCACAGGGGTCATAAACGGCTACACCTTC. The chain uses TRBV5-1 and TRBJ1-2; 7 bases match TRBD1. Germline trimming cut 7 bases from V and 8 bases from J; bases unmatched to any gene: 14. The CDR3 is 14 residues long. Germline CDR1 and CDR2: SGHRS and YFSETQ.

This clonotype was seen more than once but under ten times. The V and J genes are TRBV25-1 and TRBJ2-2; 7 bases are shared with TRBD2. Germline V gene sequence: CDR1 MGHDK, CDR2 SYGVNS. The ends lost 1 base at V and 4 bases at J; junction bases unmatched: 6. The CDR3 has 16 amino acids. CDR3 nucleotide sequence: TGTGCCAGCAGTGAATTTGGGGGGGTTTTCACCGGGGAGCTGTTTTTT. It specifies CASSEFGGVFTGELFF.

This clonotype showed up just a few times. V gene TRBV7-9 combines with J gene TRBJ2-7; possibly TRBD1 or TRBD2 for D (6 bases each). Trimming cost V 2 bases and J 3 bases, with 14 bases left between them. The CDR3 totals 15 residues. The germline CDR1 and CDR2 sequences are SEHNR and FQNEAQ (reference sequence). The CDR3 sequence is CASSLRGVLVYEQYF. CDR3 nucleotides: TGTGCCAGCAGCTTAAGGGGGGTGTTGGTCTACGAGCAGTACTTC.

The sample holds many counts of this clonotype. J is TRBJ1-1 and V is TRBV20-1; a possible D gene is TRBD1 (6 bases). The CDR3 length is 11 residues. Germline CDR1 reads DFQATT; CDR2 reads SNEGSKA (reference sequence). The DNA of the CDR3 is TGCAAGGGGGGGCAGTACACTGAAGCTTTCTTT. It is translated as CKGGQYTEAFF.

This clonotype was recorded at least ten times. CDR3 in amino acids: CASSADGYTDTQYF. CDR3 DNA sequence: TGTGCCAGCAGCGCGGACGGATACACAGATACGCAGTATTTT. This rearrangement joins TRBV5-5 to TRBJ2-3; D not resolved. V lost 4 bases and J lost 2, with 11 bases in between. CDR3 size: 14 residues. CDR1 and CDR2 from the germline V gene are SGHKS and YYEKEE (reference sequence).

This clonotype was found a few times. The chain recombines TRBV7-6 with TRBJ1-1; D gene ambiguous. Germline CDR1 is SGHVS and CDR2 is FNYEAQ. V gave up 2 bases and J gave up 3 bases, with 16 bases separating them. There are 16 residues in the CDR3. Here the CDR3 reads CASSLKVVGRYTEAFF. The DNA of the CDR3 is TGTGCCAGCAGCTTAAAAGTCGTCGGCAGATACACTGAAGCTTTCTTT. The complete variable domain, with remaining parts taken from reference TRBV7-6 and TRBJ1-1, reads GAGVSQSPRYKVTKRGQDVALRCDPISGHVSLYWYRQALGQGPEFLTYFNYEAQQDKSGLPNDRFSAERPEGSISTLTIQRTEQRDSAMYRCASSLKVVGRYTEAFFGQGTRLTVV.

This clonotype was observed many times. CDR3 loop: CASSDGPGQTNEKLFF. In nucleotides, the CDR3 is TGCGCCAGCAGCGATGGGCCGGGACAAACAAATGAAAAACTGTTTTTT. The chain recombines TRBV5-1 with TRBJ1-4; possibly TRBD1 for D (6 bases). This CDR3 is built from 16 residues. Germline loops: CDR1 SGHRS, CDR2 YFSETQ. Trimming shortened V by 4 bases and J by 5 bases, and 18 bases separated the two germline ends.

This clonotype has a count of ten or more. The chain joins TRBV7-2 to TRBJ2-1, with 15 nucleotides matching TRBD2. The CDR3 has 16 amino acids. Germline V gene lookup returns CDR1 SGHTA and CDR2 FQGNSA. The V segment lost 5 bases and the J segment 8 bases; nucleotides outside the gene matches: 7. CDR3 coding DNA: TGTGCCAGCAGCCTTCGGACTAGCGGGGGGGCATATGAGCAGTTCTTC. This sequence encodes CASSLRTSGGAYEQFF.

In this sample, this clonotype turned up a few times. The V call is TRBV27, the J call TRBJ1-4; 7 bases line up with TRBD1. The CDR3 contains 14 residues. Per the germline V gene, CDR1 is MNHEY and CDR2 is SMNVEV (reference sequence). Trimming at V came to 4 bases and at J to 8 bases, leaving 7 bases not matched to a gene. The CDR3 reads CASSSTGLREKLFF. The DNA for the CDR3 is TGTGCCAGCAGTTCGACAGGGTTGAGGGAAAAACTGTTTTTT.

The rearrangement links TRBV29-1 to TRBJ1-2; D remains ambiguous. CDR1 is SQVTM, CDR2 ANQGSEA, per germline. The CDR3 runs to 14 residues. V gave up 1 base and J gave up 7 bases, with 16 bases separating them. The CDR3 sequence: CSVEGLEGSTGYTF. CDR3 nucleotide sequence: TGCAGCGTTGAAGGTTTAGAGGGTTCCACTGGCTACACCTTC.

The chain couples TRBV11-1 to TRBJ2-3; 8 bases fit TRBD2. Per the germline V gene, CDR1 is SGHAT and CDR2 is FQDESV (reference sequence). Trimming took 4 bases from V and 3 from J; bases not matched to a gene: 6. This CDR3 has 15 amino acids. The DNA of the CDR3 is TGTGCCAGCAGCTCACAGAGCGGGAGAACAGATACGCAGTATTTT. The encoded protein is CASSSQSGRTDTQYF.

This clonotype has a count of ten or more. The chain has TRBV12-3 or TRBV12-4 and TRBJ2-3; D may be TRBD2 (6 bases). Trimming took off 6 bases at V and 1 base at J, with 8 bases between the two ends. This CDR3 spans 13 amino acids. CDR3 residues: CASSPSGTDTQYF. As DNA, the CDR3 is TGTGCCAGCAGCCCTAGCGGCACAGATACGCAGTATTTT.

This clonotype was seen ten or more times. This chain connects TRBV12-3 or TRBV12-4 to TRBJ2-3; the match to TRBD2 covers 11 bases. The V segment lost 8 bases and the J segment 7 bases; nucleotides outside the gene matches: 14. The CDR3 extends over 16 amino acids. In nucleotides, the CDR3 is TGTGCCAGCGGATTTAGGATAGCGGGGGGGCAAAATACGCAGTATTTT. It translates to CASGFRIAGGQNTQYF.

In regard to this clonotype: This could be a read error, since a much larger clone is one nucleotide away. In this CDR3 the conserved last residue, phenylalanine or tryptophan, is missing, so a read error is likely. J is TRBJ2-7 and V is TRBV11-2; D is undetermined. The germline CDR1 and CDR2 sequences are SGHAT and FQNNGV. The CDR3 contains 23 residues. V lost 0 bases, J lost 0 bases, and 33 bases lay in between. The CDR3: CASSLDSSWVINPPRRDSYEQYL. CDR3 in DNA: TGTGCCAGCAGCTTAGACTCGTCGTGGGTCATAAACCCACCAAGAAGAGACTCCTACGAGCAGTACCTC.

At least ten counts were recorded for this clonotype. The chain carries TRBV29-1 and TRBJ2-3; 12 bases are shared with TRBD1. With V trimmed by 5 bases and J by 7 bases, 4 bases remained unmatched. Per the germline V gene, CDR1 is SQVTM and CDR2 is ANQGSEA. CDR3 length: 13 amino acids. CDR3 nucleotide sequence: TGCAGCGTTCGGGACAGGGGGCGAAATACGCAGTATTTT. Translated: CSVRDRGRNTQYF.

This clonotype was counted ten times or more. J is TRBJ2-4 and V is TRBV12-3 or TRBV12-4, with D possibly called TRBD1 or TRBD2 (6 bases each). The CDR3 contains 15 residues. V dropped 3 bases and J dropped 2 bases, with 11 bases sitting between them. The CDR3 bases are TGTGCCAGCAGTTTCAGGGGAGGAACCAAAAACATTCAGTACTTC. Its translation is CASSFRGGTKNIQYF.

The chain joins TRBV12-3 or TRBV12-4 to TRBJ1-6; D gene ambiguous. V lost 6 bases and J 10 bases, leaving 13 bases between the germline ends. The CDR3 spans 13 residues. The CDR3 spells CASSLTMGSPLHF. The DNA for the CDR3 is TGTGCCAGCAGCCTTACAATGGGATCACCCCTCCACTTT.

This clonotype was recorded many times. This chain connects TRBV9 to TRBJ2-7; 9 bases map to TRBD2. The CDR3 runs to 15 residues. V dropped 0 bases and J dropped 7; count of bases not matched to a gene: 8. CDR1 SGDLS and CDR2 YYNGEE come from the germline V gene. This CDR3 reads CASSVAGTSLREQYF. CDR3 DNA: TGTGCCAGCAGCGTAGCCGGGACTAGCTTAAGGGAGCAGTACTTC.

This clonotype occurred many times. The chain has TRBV4-3 and TRBJ1-2; D unclear. V shed 1 base and J shed 8 bases, with 8 bases lying between them. The CDR3 loop spans 12 amino acids. Germline values: CDR1 LGHNA, CDR2 YSLEER. CDR3: CASSQGPGGYTF. CDR3 nucleotide sequence: TGCGCCAGCAGCCAAGGGCCAGGAGGCTACACCTTC.

This clonotype was counted at least ten times. The chain couples TRBV7-8 to TRBJ2-7; 8 bases line up with TRBD2. Germline V gene lookup returns CDR1 SGHVS and CDR2 FQNEAQ. The V and J ends lost 5 bases and 6 bases, in that order; junction bases with no gene match: 3. The CDR3 extends over 12 amino acids. This chain's CDR3 is CASSLGTSEQYF. DNA of the CDR3: TGTGCCAGCAGCCTCGGGACTAGCGAGCAGTACTTC.

This clonotype has more than one count but fewer than ten. The rearrangement links TRBV28 to TRBJ1-6, with D possibly TRBD1 on 5 matching bases. With 7 bases removed from V and 0 bases from J, the gap between germline ends came to 13 bases. This CDR3 has 16 residues. The germline V gene has CDR1 MDHEN and CDR2 SYDVKM. This chain's CDR3 is CASNPAGSSYNSPLHF. Here the CDR3 DNA reads TGTGCCAGCAATCCGGCAGGGAGCTCCTATAATTCACCCCTCCACTTT.

A note on this clonotype: The conserved phenylalanine or tryptophan normally closing the CDR3 is absent here, so this likely arose from a read error. The V call is TRBV7-9, the J call TRBJ1-1; possibly TRBD1 for D (6 bases). The CDR3 sequence is 14 residues long. With 1 base removed from V and 3 bases from J, the gap between germline ends came to 9 bases. Germline V lookup: CDR1 SEHNR, CDR2 FQNEAQ (reference sequence). In DNA, the CDR3 is TGTGCCAGCAGCTTAGTGCGGACAGACACTGAAGCTTTCTAT. The encoded protein is CASSLVRTDTEAFY.

The gene calls are TRBV27 and TRBJ1-4, with D perhaps TRBD1 (6 bases). Per germline, CDR1 MNHEY and CDR2 SMNVEV (reference sequence). V lost 1 base, J lost 4 bases, and 10 bases lay in between. CDR3 length: 15 amino acids. CDR3 DNA sequence: TGTGCCAGCAGTTTATACAGGGAAAATAATGAAAAACTGTTTTTT. Its translation: CASSLYRENNEKLFF.